The sequence of this T cell receptor beta chain was determined in a study of cytomegalovirus exposure and HLA in healthy donors. Findings and caveats of the study: An analysis was carried out later, and it reportedly showed fewer N-insertions in an Asian-associated ancestry cluster than the approximately 670-donor mean. V- and J-gene trimming in TCR beta was tied to a missense DCLRE1C variant by an analysis performed later.

Healthy people donating bone marrow made up the donors. At the time of sampling, donors were nominally healthy, though unrecorded immune exposures were likely. The PCR was carried out with 60 Vbeta primers and 13 Jbeta primers. TCRdb's table, derived via immunoSEQ multiplex PCR, lists solely in-frame clones and lacks some. Among about 110,000 clones, about 64% were seen once, and the ten largest hold roughly 8.3%. As regards this clone: Its antigen is currently unknown.

The sequencing sample was made of PBMCs. This clonotype originated in a man younger than 30 in good health and CMV-seropositive.

CDR3: CASSQTGNQPQHF. CDR3 in DNA: TGCGCCAGCAGCCAAACAGGCAATCAGCCCCAGCATTTT. This sequence joins TRBV4-1 and TRBJ1-5; no clear D. CDR3 length equals 13 residues. Germline V CDR1 and CDR2: MGHRA, YSYEKL. With 2 bases removed from V and 2 bases from J, the gap between germline ends came to 4 bases.